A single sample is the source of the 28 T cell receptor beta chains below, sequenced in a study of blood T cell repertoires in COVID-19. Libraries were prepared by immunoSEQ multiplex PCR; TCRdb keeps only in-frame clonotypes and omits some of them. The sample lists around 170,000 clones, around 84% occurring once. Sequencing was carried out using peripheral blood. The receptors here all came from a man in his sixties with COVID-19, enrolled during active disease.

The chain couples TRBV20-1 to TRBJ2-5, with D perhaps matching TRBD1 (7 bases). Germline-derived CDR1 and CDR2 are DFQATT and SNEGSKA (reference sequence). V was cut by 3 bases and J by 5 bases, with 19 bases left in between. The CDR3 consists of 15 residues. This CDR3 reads CSASDPKGAGETQYF. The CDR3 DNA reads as TGCAGTGCTAGTGACCCGAAGGGGGCGGGGGAGACCCAGTACTTC.

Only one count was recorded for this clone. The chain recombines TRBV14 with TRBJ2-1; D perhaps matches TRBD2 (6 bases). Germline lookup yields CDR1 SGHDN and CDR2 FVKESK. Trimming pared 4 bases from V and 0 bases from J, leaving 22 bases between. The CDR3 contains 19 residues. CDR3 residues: CASSRGTYSTRSSYNEQFF. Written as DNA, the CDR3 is TGTGCCAGCAGCCGCGGGACTTATTCAACTAGGAGCTCCTACAATGAGCAGTTCTTC.

CDR3 coding DNA: TGTGCCATCTGGGGACAGGGGGCCCGCTATGGCTACACCTTC. It yields the protein CAIWGQGARYGYTF. The J gene is TRBJ1-2, the V gene TRBV10-3, with 12 bases lining up with TRBD1. Germline lookup yields CDR1 ENHRY and CDR2 SYGVKD. The CDR3 has 14 residues. With V trimmed by 8 bases and J by 4 bases, 5 bases remained unmatched.

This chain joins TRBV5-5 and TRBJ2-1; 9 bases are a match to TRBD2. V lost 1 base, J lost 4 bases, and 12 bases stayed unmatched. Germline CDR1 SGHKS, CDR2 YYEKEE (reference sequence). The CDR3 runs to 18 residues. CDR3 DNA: TGTGCCAGCAGCTTGAGGGCGGGAGGGTCGGATCGGTACAATGAGCAGTTCTTC. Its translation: CASSLRAGGSDRYNEQFF.

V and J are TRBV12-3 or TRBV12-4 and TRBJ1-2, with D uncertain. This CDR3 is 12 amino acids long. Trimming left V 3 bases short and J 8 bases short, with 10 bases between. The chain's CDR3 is CASSFGGRGYTF. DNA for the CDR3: TGTGCCAGCAGTTTCGGAGGACGGGGCTACACCTTC.

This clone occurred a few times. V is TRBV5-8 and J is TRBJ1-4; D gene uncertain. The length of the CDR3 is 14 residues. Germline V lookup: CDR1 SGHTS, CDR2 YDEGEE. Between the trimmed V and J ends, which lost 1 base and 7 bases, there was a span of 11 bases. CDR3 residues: CASSLSLAGEKLFF. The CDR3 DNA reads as TGTGCCAGCAGCTTGAGTTTGGCGGGTGAAAAACTGTTTTTT.

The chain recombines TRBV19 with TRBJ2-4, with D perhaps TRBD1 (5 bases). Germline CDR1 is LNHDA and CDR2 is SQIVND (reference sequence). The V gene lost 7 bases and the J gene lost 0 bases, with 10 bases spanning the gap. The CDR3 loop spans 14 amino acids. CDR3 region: CASIDSLAKNIQYF. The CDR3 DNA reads TGTGCCAGTATTGACAGTCTAGCCAAAAACATTCAGTACTTC.

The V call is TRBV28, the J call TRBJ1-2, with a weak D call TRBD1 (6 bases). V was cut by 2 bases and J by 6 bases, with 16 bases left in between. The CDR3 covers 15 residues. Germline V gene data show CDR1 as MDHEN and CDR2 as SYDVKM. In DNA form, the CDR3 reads TGTGCCAGCAGTTTAGTCCCCCCCGAGGGGGATGGCTACACCTTC. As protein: CASSLVPPEGDGYTF.

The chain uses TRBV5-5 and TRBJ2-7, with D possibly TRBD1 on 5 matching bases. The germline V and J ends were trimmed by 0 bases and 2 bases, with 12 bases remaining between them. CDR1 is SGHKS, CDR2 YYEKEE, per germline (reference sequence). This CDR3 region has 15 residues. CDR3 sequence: CASSLDPGPPYEQYF. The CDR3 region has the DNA TGTGCCAGCAGCTTGGACCCAGGGCCCCCCTACGAGCAGTACTTC.

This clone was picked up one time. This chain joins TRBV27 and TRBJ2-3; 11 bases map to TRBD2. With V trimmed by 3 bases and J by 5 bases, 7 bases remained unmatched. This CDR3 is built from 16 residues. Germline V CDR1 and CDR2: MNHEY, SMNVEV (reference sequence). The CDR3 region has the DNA TGTGCCAGCAGTTTTACTAGCGGGAGTTTTGTAGATACGCAGTATTTT. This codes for CASSFTSGSFVDTQYF.

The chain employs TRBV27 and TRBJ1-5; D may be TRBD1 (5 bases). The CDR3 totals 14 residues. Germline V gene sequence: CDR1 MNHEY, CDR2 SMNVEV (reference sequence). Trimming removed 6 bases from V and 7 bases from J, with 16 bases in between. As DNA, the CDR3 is TGTGCCAGCAGGGATCAGGGTCTAGAGCAGCCCCAGCATTTT. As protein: CASRDQGLEQPQHF.

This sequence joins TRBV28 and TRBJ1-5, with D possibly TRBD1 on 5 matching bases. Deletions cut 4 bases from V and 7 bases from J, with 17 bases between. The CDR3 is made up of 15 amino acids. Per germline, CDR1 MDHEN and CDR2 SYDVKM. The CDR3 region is CASSSVSGFEQPQHF. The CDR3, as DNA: TGTGCCAGCAGTTCCGTTTCAGGGTTCGAACAGCCCCAGCATTTT.

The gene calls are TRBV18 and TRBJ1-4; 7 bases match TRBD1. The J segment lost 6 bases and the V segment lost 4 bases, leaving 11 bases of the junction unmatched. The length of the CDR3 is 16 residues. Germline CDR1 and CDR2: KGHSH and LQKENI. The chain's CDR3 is CASSLRQGERDEKLFF. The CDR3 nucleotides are TGTGCCAGCTCACTCAGACAGGGAGAGAGGGATGAAAAACTGTTTTTT.

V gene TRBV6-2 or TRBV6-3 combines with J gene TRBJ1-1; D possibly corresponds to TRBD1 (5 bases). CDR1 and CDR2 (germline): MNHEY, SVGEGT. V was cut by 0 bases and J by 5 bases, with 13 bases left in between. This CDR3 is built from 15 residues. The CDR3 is CASSYSEAGRTEAFF. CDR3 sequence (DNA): TGTGCCAGCAGTTACTCTGAGGCAGGGAGGACTGAAGCTTTCTTT.

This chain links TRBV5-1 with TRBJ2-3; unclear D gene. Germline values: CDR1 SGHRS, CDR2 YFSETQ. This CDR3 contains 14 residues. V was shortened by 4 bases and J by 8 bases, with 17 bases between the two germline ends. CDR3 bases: TGCGCCAGCAGCCCGGGTATTCGGTTGGCTACGCAGTATTTT. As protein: CASSPGIRLATQYF.

The DNA for the CDR3 is TGTGCCAGCAGCCAGCAACCGGGACTCGCGATGTACTTC. As protein: CASSQQPGLAMYF. The V and J genes are TRBV7-2 and TRBJ2-4; a possible D gene is TRBD2 (6 bases). Germline assignment: CDR1 SGHTA and CDR2 FQGNSA. Trimming took 5 bases from V and 15 from J, leaving 20 bases between them. This CDR3 region has 13 residues.

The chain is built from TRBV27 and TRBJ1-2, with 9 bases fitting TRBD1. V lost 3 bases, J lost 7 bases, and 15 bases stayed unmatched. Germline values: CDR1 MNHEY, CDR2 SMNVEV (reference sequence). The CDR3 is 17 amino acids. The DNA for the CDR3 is TGTGCCAGCAGTTTGAGGGCCTGGGACAGGGTAACGATTGGCTACACCTTC. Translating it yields CASSLRAWDRVTIGYTF.

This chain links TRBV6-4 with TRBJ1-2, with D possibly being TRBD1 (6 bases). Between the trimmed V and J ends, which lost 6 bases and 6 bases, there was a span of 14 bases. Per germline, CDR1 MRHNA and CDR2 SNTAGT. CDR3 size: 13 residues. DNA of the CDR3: TGTGCCAGCAGCGCCGGGACACACAATGGCTACACCTTC. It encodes CASSAGTHNGYTF.

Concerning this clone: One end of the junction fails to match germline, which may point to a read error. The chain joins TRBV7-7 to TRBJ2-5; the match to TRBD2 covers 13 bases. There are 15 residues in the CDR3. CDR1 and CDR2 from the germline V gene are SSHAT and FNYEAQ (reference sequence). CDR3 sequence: CASSQGLAGQETQYF. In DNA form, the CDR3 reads TGTGCTAGCAGCCAGGGACTAGCGGGACAAGAGACCCAGTACTTC.

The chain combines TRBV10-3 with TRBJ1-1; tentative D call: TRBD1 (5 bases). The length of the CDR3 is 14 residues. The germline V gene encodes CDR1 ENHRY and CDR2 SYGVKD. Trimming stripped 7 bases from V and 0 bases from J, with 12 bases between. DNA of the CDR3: TGTGCCATCACCGGGGACTGGGTGAACACTGAAGCTTTCTTT. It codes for CAITGDWVNTEAFF.

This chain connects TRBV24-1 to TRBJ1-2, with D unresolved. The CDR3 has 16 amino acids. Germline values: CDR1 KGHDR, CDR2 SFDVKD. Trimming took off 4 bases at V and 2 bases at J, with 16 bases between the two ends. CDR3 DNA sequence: TGTGCCACCAGTGACCCACATCGAGGCGACAACTATGGCTACACCTTC. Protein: CATSDPHRGDNYGYTF.

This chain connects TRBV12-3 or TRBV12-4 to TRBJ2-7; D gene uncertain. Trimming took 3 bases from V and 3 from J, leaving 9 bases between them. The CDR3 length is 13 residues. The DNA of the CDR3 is TGTGCCAGCAGTTTTGCGGAGTACTACGAGCAGTACTTC. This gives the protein CASSFAEYYEQYF.

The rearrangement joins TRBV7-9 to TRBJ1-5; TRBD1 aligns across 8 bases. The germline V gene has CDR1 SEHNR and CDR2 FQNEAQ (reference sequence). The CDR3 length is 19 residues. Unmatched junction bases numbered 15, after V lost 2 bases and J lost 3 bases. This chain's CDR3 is CASSLRPGQGPILNQPQHF. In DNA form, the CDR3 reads TGTGCCAGCAGCTTACGTCCCGGACAGGGACCTATCCTCAATCAGCCCCAGCATTTT.

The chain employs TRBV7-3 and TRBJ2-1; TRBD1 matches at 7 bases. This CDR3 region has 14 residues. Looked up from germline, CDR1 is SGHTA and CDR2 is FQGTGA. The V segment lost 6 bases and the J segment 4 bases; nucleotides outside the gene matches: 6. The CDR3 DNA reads TGTGCCAGCAGGTTACAGGGGATGTACAATGAGCAGTTCTTC. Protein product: CASRLQGMYNEQFF.

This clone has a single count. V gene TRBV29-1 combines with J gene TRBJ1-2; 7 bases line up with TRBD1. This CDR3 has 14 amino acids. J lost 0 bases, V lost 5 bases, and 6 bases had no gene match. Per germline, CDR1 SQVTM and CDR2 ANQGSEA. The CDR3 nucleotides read TGCAGCGTTCGGACAGGTTACACTAACTATGGCTACACCTTC. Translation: CSVRTGYTNYGYTF.

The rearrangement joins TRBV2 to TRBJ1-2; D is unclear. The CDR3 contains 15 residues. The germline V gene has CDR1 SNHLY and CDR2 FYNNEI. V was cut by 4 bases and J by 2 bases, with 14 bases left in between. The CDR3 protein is CASSVRNSGNYGYTF. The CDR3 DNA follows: TGTGCCAGCAGTGTGAGAAACAGCGGGAACTATGGCTACACCTTC.

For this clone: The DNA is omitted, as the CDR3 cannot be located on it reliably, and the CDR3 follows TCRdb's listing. CDR3 in amino acids: CASQYVGGYTF. The chain joins TRBV28 to TRBJ1-2. Germline CDR1 MDHEN, CDR2 SYDVKM. The CDR3 is 11 residues long, counting both termini.

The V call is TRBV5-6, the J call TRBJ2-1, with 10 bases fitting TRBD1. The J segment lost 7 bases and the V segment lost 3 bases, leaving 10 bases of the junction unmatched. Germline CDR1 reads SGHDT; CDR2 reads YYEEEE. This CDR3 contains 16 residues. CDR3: CASSSRGTGAKNEQFF. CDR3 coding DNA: TGTGCCAGCAGCTCAAGAGGGACAGGGGCCAAGAATGAGCAGTTCTTC. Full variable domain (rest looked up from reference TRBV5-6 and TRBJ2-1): DAGVTQSPTHLIKTRGQQVTLRCSPKSGHDTVSWYQQALGQGPQFIFQYYEEEERQRGNFPDRFSGHQFPNYSSELNVNALLLGDSALYLCASSSRGTGAKNEQFFGPGTRLTVL.